The entry below describes one T cell receptor beta chain. The antigen is not known. This record comes from a study of cytomegalovirus exposure and HLA in healthy donors. Notes on the study in general: Cytomegalovirus-associated status was assigned to more than 150 TCR beta chains.

V lost 0 bases, J lost 9 bases, and 8 bases stayed unmatched. The CDR3 contains 16 residues. Per germline, CDR1 MNHEY and CDR2 SMNVEV (reference sequence). Primers included in the PCR were 60 Vbeta and 13 Jbeta primers. Clones were sequenced by immunoSEQ multiplex PCR, and TCRdb holds only the in-frame ones, with some missing. The table has about 260,000 clones, approximately 84% seen once. This sequence was found in a woman aged 40 to 50 in good health and CMV-seropositive. The sample taken for sequencing was PBMCs. The chain joins TRBV27 to TRBJ2-1; the match to TRBD2 covers 10 bases. The CDR3 region is CASSLSRLAGVSEQFF. CDR3 nucleotide sequence: TGTGCCAGCAGTTTATCCCGGCTAGCGGGAGTAAGTGAGCAGTTCTTC.